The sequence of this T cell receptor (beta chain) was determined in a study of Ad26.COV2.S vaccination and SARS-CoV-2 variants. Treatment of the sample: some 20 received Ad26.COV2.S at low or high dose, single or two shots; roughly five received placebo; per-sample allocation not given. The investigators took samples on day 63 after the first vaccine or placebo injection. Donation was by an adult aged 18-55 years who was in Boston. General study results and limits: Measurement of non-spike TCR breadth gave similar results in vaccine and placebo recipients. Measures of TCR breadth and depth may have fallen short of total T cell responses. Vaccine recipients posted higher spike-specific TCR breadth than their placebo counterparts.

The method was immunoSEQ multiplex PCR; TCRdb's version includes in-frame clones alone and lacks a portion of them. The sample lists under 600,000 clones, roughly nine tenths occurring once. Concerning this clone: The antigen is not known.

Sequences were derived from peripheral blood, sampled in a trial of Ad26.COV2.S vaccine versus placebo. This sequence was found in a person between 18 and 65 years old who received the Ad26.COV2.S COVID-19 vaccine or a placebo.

CDR3 sequence: CASSETSGRDEQYF. The CDR3 DNA follows: TGCGCCAGCAGCGAGACTAGCGGGAGAGACGAGCAGTACTTC. The rearrangement uses TRBV10-2 and TRBJ2-7; 12 nucleotides match TRBD2. The CDR3 is 14 residues long. Looked up from germline, CDR1 is WSHSY and CDR2 is SAAADI. The ends lost 6 bases at V and 5 bases at J; junction bases unmatched: 5.